This paragraph covers one TCR beta chain sequence. The data stem from a study of cytomegalovirus exposure and HLA in healthy donors. PCR was performed using 60 Vbeta and 13 Jbeta primers. Clones were sequenced by immunoSEQ multiplex PCR, and TCRdb holds only the in-frame ones, with some missing. The sample carries some 70,000 clones, about 73% recorded once. Germline V lookup: CDR1 SGHRS, CDR2 YFSETQ. Trimming at V came to 0 bases and at J to 5 bases, leaving 8 bases not matched to a gene. CDR3 length: 16 residues. The rearrangement joins TRBV5-1 to TRBJ2-7; 10 nucleotides agree with TRBD1. The TCR was taken from a young woman in good health and CMV-seronegative. The sample consisted of PBMCs. The CDR3 DNA follows: TGCGCCAGCAGCTTGGCAGGCGGGACAGGGGTTCACGAGCAGTACTTC. Translation gives CASSLAGGTGVHEQYF.